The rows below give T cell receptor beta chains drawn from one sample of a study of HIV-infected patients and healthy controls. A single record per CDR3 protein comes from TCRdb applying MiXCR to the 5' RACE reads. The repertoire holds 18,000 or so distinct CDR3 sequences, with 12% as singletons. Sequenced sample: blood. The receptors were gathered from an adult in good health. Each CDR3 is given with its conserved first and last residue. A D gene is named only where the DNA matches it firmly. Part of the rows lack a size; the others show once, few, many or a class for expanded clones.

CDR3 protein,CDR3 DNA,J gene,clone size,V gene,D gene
CATSRDGSRQPQHF,TGTGCCACCAGCAGAGATGGGTCTCGTCAGCCCCAGCATTTT,TRBJ1-5,many,TRBV15,.
CASSGMGQTTEAFF,TGTGCCAGCAGCGGAATGGGACAGACCACTGAAGCTTTCTTT,TRBJ1-1,many,TRBV3-1,TRBD1
CASSFYEESPLHF,TGTGCCAGCAGTTTCTATGAGGAATCACCCCTCCACTTT,TRBJ1-6,many,TRBV12-3/TRBV12-4,.
CATSGGGTDTQYF,TGTGCCACCAGTGGTGGAGGCACAGATACGCAGTATTTT,TRBJ2-3,.,TRBV24-1,.
CASSQGYGNEQYF,TGTGCCAGCAGTCAGGGTTATGGGAACGAGCAGTACTTC,TRBJ2-7,many,TRBV25-1,.
CASSLGGIQETQYF,TGTGCCAGCAGCTTAGGAGGAATTCAAGAGACCCAGTACTTC,TRBJ2-5,.,TRBV7-9,.
CASSLMRGGHNEQFF,TGTGCCAGCAGCTTAATGAGGGGGGGCCACAATGAGCAGTTCTTC,TRBJ2-1,few,TRBV11-1,.
CASSLPNRHTDTQYF,TGTGCCAGCAGCTTGCCCAACCGACACACAGATACGCAGTATTTT,TRBJ2-3,medium-sized,TRBV5-4,.
CASSLALWGETDTQYF,TGTGCCAGCAGTTTAGCGCTGTGGGGGGAAACAGATACGCAGTATTTT,TRBJ2-3,few,TRBV12-3/TRBV12-4,.
CATSDVKGYTEAFF,TGTGCCACCAGCGACGTGAAGGGCTACACTGAAGCTTTCTTT,TRBJ1-1,once,TRBV15,.
CASSADSSLLYTIYF,TGTGCCAGCAGCGCAGACTCCAGTCTACTCTACACCATATATTTT,TRBJ1-3,many,TRBV9,.
CASSLRQGGQPQHF,TGTGCCAGCAGCTTGAGGCAGGGCGGTCAGCCCCAGCATTTT,TRBJ1-5,many,TRBV5-6,.
CSVEGRRAQVDTQYF,TGCAGCGTTGAGGGCCGGCGCGCCCAGGTGGATACGCAGTATTTT,TRBJ2-3,few,TRBV29-1,.
CSARGLAGYEQYF,TGCAGTGCTAGAGGACTAGCGGGCTACGAGCAGTACTTC,TRBJ2-7,few,TRBV20-1,TRBD2
CASSAGPGTGGNQPQHF,TGTGCCAGCAGCGCCGGTCCCGGGACAGGGGGCAATCAGCCCCAGCATTTT,TRBJ1-5,.,TRBV9,TRBD1
CASSRTHNTEAFF,TGTGCCAGCAGCCGCACCCATAACACTGAAGCTTTCTTT,TRBJ1-1,.,TRBV6-6,.
CASSGNNQPQHF,TGTGCCAGCAGTGGGAACAATCAGCCCCAGCATTTT,TRBJ1-5,many,TRBV2,.
CASSPQGYYGYTF,TGTGCCAGCAGTCCCCAGGGGTACTATGGCTACACCTTC,TRBJ1-2,many,TRBV12-3/TRBV12-4,.
CASSGQGAGETQYF,TGTGCCAGCAGCGGACAGGGGGCCGGAGAGACCCAGTACTTC,TRBJ2-5,many,TRBV7-9,TRBD1
CASSQRGGSTDTQYF,TGTGCCAGCAGCCAACGCGGGGGGAGCACAGATACGCAGTATTTT,TRBJ2-3,few,TRBV9,TRBD2
CASSSVGAGWTQYF,TGTGCCAGCAGTTCAGTCGGGGCGGGGTGGACCCAGTACTTC,TRBJ2-5,many,TRBV12-3/TRBV12-4,.
CASSYRLDGTEAFF,TGTGCCAGCAGTTACCGATTGGACGGCACTGAAGCTTTCTTT,TRBJ1-1,many,TRBV6-5,.
CASSYDNSYNEQFF,TGTGCCAGCAGTTACGACAACTCCTACAATGAGCAGTTCTTC,TRBJ2-1,medium-sized,TRBV6-2/TRBV6-3,.
CASRVGVAAEAFF,TGTGCCAGCAGGGTGGGTGTAGCGGCAGAAGCTTTCTTT,TRBJ1-1,medium-sized,TRBV6-5,.
CASSFVVNTEAFF,TGTGCCAGCAGCTTTGTGGTTAACACTGAAGCTTTCTTT,TRBJ1-1,medium-sized,TRBV11-2,.
CASSTQASSREKLFF,TGTGCCAGCAGTACCCAGGCGAGCAGCAGAGAAAAACTGTTTTTT,TRBJ1-4,many,TRBV2,.
CSASPGRHQETQYF,TGCAGTGCTAGCCCGGGGAGGCACCAAGAGACCCAGTACTTC,TRBJ2-5,many,TRBV20-1,.
CASSSLKGAAEAFF,TGTGCCAGCAGCTCTCTCAAAGGTGCCGCTGAAGCTTTCTTT,TRBJ1-1,few,TRBV7-2,.
CASSLAGRGVGTDTQYF,TGTGCCAGCAGCTTAGCTGGCCGGGGGGTCGGCACAGATACGCAGTATTTT,TRBJ2-3,many,TRBV7-2,TRBD2
CASSQDLGGADTQYF,TGCGCCAGCAGCCAAGATTTAGGGGGGGCAGATACGCAGTATTTT,TRBJ2-3,few,TRBV4-1,.
CASSYAGLNEKLFF,TGTGCCAGCAGTTACGCCGGGCTTAATGAAAAACTGTTTTTT,TRBJ1-4,.,TRBV6-5,.